A selection of T cell receptor beta chains follows, all from one sample in a study of vaccination effects on CD4 cells after COVID-19. Measured with immunoSEQ multiplex PCR; TCRdb has only the in-frame clones, and not every one. The sample yields over 50,000 clones, about three quarters seen once. No antigen has been assigned to these receptors. Sequenced here: CD4+ T cells from PBMCs cultured with HCoV-229E spike peptides, sampled after COVID-19 vaccination. These receptors were taken from a human donor who received a COVID-19 vaccine. Each CDR3 is given with its conserved first and last residue. The D gene is left open where the match is weak. Rows give clone size only sometimes, using once, few, many, or a class for an expanded clone.

TRBD1	-	TRBJ1-3	TRBV7-3	CASSPRTRTGRHTIYF	TGTGCCAGCAGCCCCAGGACCAGGACAGGCCGGCACACCATATATTTT
-	-	TRBJ1-2	TRBV9	CASSVAAGAGYTF	TGTGCCAGCAGCGTAGCGGCAGGGGCTGGCTACACCTTC
-	once	TRBJ2-5	TRBV7-3	CASSLSPETQYF	TGTGCCAGCAGCTTATCCCCCGAGACCCAGTACTTC
TRBD1	-	TRBJ2-3	TRBV5-8	CASPVWTGRSTDTQYF	TGTGCCAGCCCCGTCTGGACAGGAAGAAGCACAGATACGCAGTATTTT
TRBD1	-	TRBJ2-5	TRBV24-1	CATGGPGTDQETQYF	TGTGCCACCGGGGGCCCCGGGACAGACCAAGAGACCCAGTACTTC
-	-	TRBJ1-1	TRBV6-5	CASSYGQPWDTEAFF	TGTGCCAGCAGTTACGGGCAGCCGTGGGACACTGAAGCTTTCTTT
-	-	TRBJ1-5	TRBV15	CATSRLGTASNQPQHF	TGTGCCACCAGCAGACTCGGGACCGCGAGCAATCAGCCCCAGCATTTT
TRBD1	-	TRBJ1-2	TRBV7-8	CASRVDRGGIGGYTF	TGTGCCAGCAGGGTCGACAGGGGAGGTATAGGCGGCTACACCTTC
-	-	TRBJ2-1	TRBV21-1	CASSKVPRNEQFF	TGTGCCAGCAGCAAAGTTCCGAGGAATGAGCAGTTCTTC
TRBD1	-	TRBJ1-2	TRBV24-1	CATSDPRTGGLGYTF	TGTGCCACCAGTGATCCAAGGACAGGGGGTCTTGGCTACACCTTC
TRBD1	-	TRBJ1-6	TRBV9	CASSATGHYNSPLHF	TGTGCCAGCAGCGCGACAGGGCACTATAATTCACCCCTCCACTTT
TRBD1	-	TRBJ2-3	TRBV18	CASSPQGGIGSDTQYF	TGTGCCAGCTCACCACAAGGGGGCATTGGGAGTGATACGCAGTATTTT
TRBD1	-	TRBJ1-5	TRBV30	CAWSPGTGNDQPQHF	TGTGCCTGGAGCCCCGGGACAGGGAACGATCAGCCCCAGCATTTT
-	medium-sized	TRBJ2-3	TRBV7-2	CASTVYSSTDTQYF	TGTGCCAGCACCGTTTACTCCAGCACAGATACGCAGTATTTT
-	once	TRBJ2-3	TRBV23-1	CASRPPSTDTQYF	TGCGCCAGCCGACCACCGAGCACAGATACGCAGTATTTT
TRBD2	-	TRBJ2-2	TRBV7-8	CASSPNRLAGGPENTGELFF	TGTGCCAGCAGCCCAAACCGACTAGCGGGGGGGCCGGAGAACACCGGGGAGCTGTTTTTT
-	-	TRBJ2-3	TRBV7-8	CASSFSRLGSPDTQYF	TGTGCCAGCAGCTTTTCTCGACTAGGTAGTCCAGATACGCAGTATTTT
-	-	TRBJ2-5	TRBV19	CASSTPGQETQYF	TGTGCCAGTAGTACGCCAGGTCAAGAGACCCAGTACTTC
-	-	TRBJ1-1	TRBV5-1	CASSFDYNTEAFF	TGCGCCAGCAGCTTTGATTATAACACTGAAGCTTTCTTT
-	few	TRBJ2-1	TRBV24-1	CATAVSNEQFF	TGTGCCACCGCCGTCTCTAATGAGCAGTTCTTC
-	few	TRBJ1-2	TRBV6-2/TRBV6-3	CASSQTIWGYTF	TGTGCCAGCAGTCAGACAATTTGGGGCTACACCTTC
-	-	TRBJ1-5	TRBV28	CASRLSHTSNQPQHF	TGTGCCAGCAGACTTAGCCACACCAGCAATCAGCCCCAGCATTTT
TRBD1	-	TRBJ2-2	TRBV7-9	CASSPRDRPTGELFF	TGTGCCAGCAGCCCCCGGGACAGGCCCACCGGGGAGCTGTTTTTT
-	-	TRBJ2-5	TRBV29-1	CSGTGFPTETQYF	TGCAGCGGTACAGGGTTCCCTACGGAGACCCAGTACTTC
TRBD1	-	TRBJ1-5	TRBV7-2	CASSFGTGNQPQHF	TGTGCCAGCAGCTTCGGGACAGGCAATCAGCCCCAGCATTTT
-	-	TRBJ1-2	TRBV19	CASSIGGEGNYGYTF	TGTGCCAGTAGTATAGGTGGGGAGGGGAACTATGGCTACACCTTC
-	-	TRBJ2-5	TRBV7-2	CASSLTAFKEAQYF	TGTGCCAGCAGCCTGACAGCGTTTAAAGAGGCCCAGTACTTC
-	-	TRBJ2-1	TRBV2	CASMDGRETDEQFF	TGTGCCAGCATGGATGGTAGGGAAACGGACGAGCAGTTCTTC
-	-	TRBJ1-5	TRBV7-2	CASSLGGGDQPQHF	TGTGCCAGCAGCTTAGGAGGGGGTGATCAGCCCCAGCATTTT
TRBD2	-	TRBJ2-3	TRBV7-3	CASSVGLADTQYF	TGTGCCAGCAGCGTAGGACTAGCAGATACGCAGTATTTT
-	-	TRBJ2-3	TRBV21-1	CASNFWGCETGTDTQYF	TGTGCCAGCAATTTCTGGGGATGCGAGACGGGCACAGATACGCAGTATTTT
-	-	TRBJ1-2	TRBV5-4	CASSYDGGFYGYTF	TGTGCCAGCAGCTACGACGGAGGATTCTATGGCTACACCTTC
-	-	TRBJ2-1	TRBV6-2/TRBV6-3	CASSYWQGEQFF	TGTGCCAGCAGTTATTGGCAGGGAGAGCAGTTCTTC
-	few	TRBJ2-6	TRBV5-4	CASSLSSSGANVLTF	TGTGCCAGCAGCTTGTCTAGCTCTGGGGCCAACGTCCTGACTTTC
-	-	TRBJ1-1	TRBV5-1	CASSTSSTGNTEAFF	TGCGCCAGCAGCACCTCTTCGACAGGGAACACTGAAGCTTTCTTT
-	-	TRBJ1-3	TRBV7-3	CASSPIPGPGNTIYF	TGTGCCAGCAGCCCCATACCGGGTCCAGGAAACACCATATATTTT
-	-	TRBJ1-1	TRBV5-6	CASSLGGTRRTEAFF	TGTGCCAGCAGCTTGGGAGGGACGAGAAGAACTGAAGCTTTCTTT
-	-	TRBJ1-1	TRBV9	CASSALTAVNTEAFF	TGTGCCAGCAGCGCTCTGACGGCGGTTAACACTGAAGCTTTCTTT
TRBD2	-	TRBJ2-1	TRBV24-1	CATSDSLRGTRGRDEQFF	TGTGCCACCAGTGATTCCCTGCGGGGCACACGGGGGAGGGATGAGCAGTTCTTC
TRBD1	-	TRBJ1-5	TRBV18	CASSPGTGESQPQHF	TGTGCCAGCTCACCAGGGACAGGGGAGAGTCAGCCCCAGCATTTT
-	-	TRBJ1-4	TRBV4-1	CASSRGGANEKLFF	TGCGCCAGCAGCCGGGGGGGGGCTAATGAAAAACTGTTTTTT
TRBD1	-	TRBJ1-4	TRBV6-5	CASSYSYQGAYEKLFF	TGTGCCAGCAGTTACTCCTACCAGGGGGCATATGAAAAACTGTTTTTT
TRBD1	-	TRBJ1-2	TRBV5-4	CASSSGQNYGYTF	TGTGCCAGCAGCTCGGGACAGAACTATGGCTACACCTTC
TRBD1	once	TRBJ1-2	TRBV5-1	CASTLTGANPLGYTF	TGCGCCAGCACCTTGACAGGGGCGAACCCCCTGGGCTACACCTTC
TRBD1	few	TRBJ2-1	TRBV5-1	CASSLGGQGNNEQFF	TGCGCCAGCAGCTTGGGGGGACAGGGGAACAATGAGCAGTTCTTC
-	-	TRBJ2-4	TRBV18	CASSPVRGSKNIQYF	TGTGCCAGCTCACCCGTTCGTGGATCCAAAAACATTCAGTACTTC
TRBD1	few	TRBJ1-6	TRBV30	CAWSLTGFNSPLHF	TGTGCCTGGAGCCTGACAGGGTTTAATTCACCCCTCCACTTT